The entry that follows covers one TCR beta chain sequence. Germline values: CDR1 SGHTA, CDR2 FQGNSA. The CDR3 is made up of 13 amino acids. The ends were cut back, 4 bases at V and 6 bases at J, with 10 bases in the middle. This entry comes from a study of human T cells and chemical hapten exposure. About the research overall: Researchers reported sensitizing an approximately 2 cm by approximately 2 cm upper inner arm skin site with 2% DPC. Small pooled library volume differences mainly caused per-sample TCR yield variation.

The time point denotes: patch test 1, 2 weeks after DPC sensitization. Regarding treatment: therapeutic diphenylcyclopropenone sensitization with weekly scalp DPC. Blood was drawn before each patch test was applied. MiXCR was run by TCRdb on the RACE reads, yielding one entry per CDR3 protein. The sample consists of roughly 72,000 distinct CDR3 sequences, 10% to 13% of them appearing once. The sequence derives from a woman aged 45 to 65 with alopecia areata. Some clones in this sample may be carry-over from other donors' samples. The chain carries TRBV7-2 and TRBJ1-5, with D uncertain. Source: whole blood, taken in connection with sensitization to the hapten diphenylcyclopropenone (DPC). The CDR3 here is CASSSPDRQPQHF. The CDR3 coding sequence is TGTGCCAGCAGCTCACCAGACCGTCAGCCCCAGCATTTT.